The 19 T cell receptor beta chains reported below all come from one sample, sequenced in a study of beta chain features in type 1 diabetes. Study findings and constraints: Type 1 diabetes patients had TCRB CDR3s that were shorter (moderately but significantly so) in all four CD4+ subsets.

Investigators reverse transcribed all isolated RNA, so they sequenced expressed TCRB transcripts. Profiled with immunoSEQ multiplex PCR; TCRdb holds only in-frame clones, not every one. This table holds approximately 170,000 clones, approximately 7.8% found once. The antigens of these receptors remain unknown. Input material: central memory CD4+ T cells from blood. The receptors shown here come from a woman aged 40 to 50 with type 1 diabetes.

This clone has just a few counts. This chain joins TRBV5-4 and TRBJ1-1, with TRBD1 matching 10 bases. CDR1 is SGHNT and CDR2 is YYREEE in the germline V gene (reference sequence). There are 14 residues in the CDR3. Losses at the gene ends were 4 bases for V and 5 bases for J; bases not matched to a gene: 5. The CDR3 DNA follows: TGTGCCAGCAGCATCGGACAGGGGGGGACTGAAGCTTTCTTT. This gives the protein CASSIGQGGTEAFF.

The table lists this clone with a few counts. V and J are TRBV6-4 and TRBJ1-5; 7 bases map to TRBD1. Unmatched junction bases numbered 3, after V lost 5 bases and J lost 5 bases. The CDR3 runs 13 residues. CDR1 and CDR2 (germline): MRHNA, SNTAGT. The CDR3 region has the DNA TGTGCCAGCAGTTCTGGGACAGATCAGCCCCAGCATTTT. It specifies CASSSGTDQPQHF.

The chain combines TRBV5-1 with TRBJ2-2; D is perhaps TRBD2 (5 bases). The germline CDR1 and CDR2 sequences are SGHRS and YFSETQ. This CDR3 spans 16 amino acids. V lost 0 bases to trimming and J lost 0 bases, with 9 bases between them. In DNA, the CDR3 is TGCGCCAGCAGCTTGGAGGAGGTTTCGAACACCGGGGAGCTGTTTTTT. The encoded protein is CASSLEEVSNTGELFF.

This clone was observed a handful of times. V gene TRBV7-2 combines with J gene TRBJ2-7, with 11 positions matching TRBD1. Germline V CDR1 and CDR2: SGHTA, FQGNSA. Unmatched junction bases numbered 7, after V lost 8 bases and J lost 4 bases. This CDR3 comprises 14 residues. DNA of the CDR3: TGTGCCAGCCATAAGGGACAGGGGGATTACGAGCAGTACTTC. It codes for CASHKGQGDYEQYF.

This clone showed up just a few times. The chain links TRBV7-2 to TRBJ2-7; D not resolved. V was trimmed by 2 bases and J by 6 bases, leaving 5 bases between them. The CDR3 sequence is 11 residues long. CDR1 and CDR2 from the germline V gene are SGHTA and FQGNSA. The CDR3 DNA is TGTGCCAGCAGCTTATGGGCCGAGCAGTACTTC. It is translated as CASSLWAEQYF.

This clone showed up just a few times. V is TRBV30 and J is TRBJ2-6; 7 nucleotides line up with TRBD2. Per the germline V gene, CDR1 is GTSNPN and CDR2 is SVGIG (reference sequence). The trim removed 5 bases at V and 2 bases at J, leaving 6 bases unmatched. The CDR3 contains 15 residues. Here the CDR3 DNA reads TGTGCCTGGGGGGAGGGGATGACTGGGGCCAACGTCCTGACTTTC. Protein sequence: CAWGEGMTGANVLTF.

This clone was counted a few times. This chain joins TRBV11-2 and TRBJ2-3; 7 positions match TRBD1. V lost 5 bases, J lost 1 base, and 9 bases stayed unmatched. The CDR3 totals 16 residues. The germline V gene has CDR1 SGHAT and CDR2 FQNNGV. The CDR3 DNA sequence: TGTGCCAGCAGCCATCTAAAGGGGGCGGGCACAGATACGCAGTATTTT. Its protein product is CASSHLKGAGTDTQYF. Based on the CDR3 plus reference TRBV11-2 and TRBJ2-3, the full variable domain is EAGVAQSPRYKIIEKRQSVAFWCNPISGHATLYWYQQILGQGPKLLIQFQNNGVVDDSQLPKDRFSAERLKGVDSTLKIQPAKLEDSAVYLCASSHLKGAGTDTQYFGPGTRLTVL.

CDR3 protein: CASSAIGTGGYTQYF. CDR3 coding DNA: TGTGCCAGCAGCGCAATAGGGACGGGAGGGTATACGCAGTATTTT. The gene calls are TRBV5-4 and TRBJ2-3, with TRBD2 matching 8 bases. The length of the CDR3 is 15 residues. Germline V gives CDR1 SGHNT, CDR2 YYREEE (reference sequence). V dropped 4 bases and J dropped 7; count of bases not matched to a gene: 11. The full variable domain, completed using reference TRBV5-4 and TRBJ2-3, is ETGVTQSPTHLIKTRGQQVTLRCSSQSGHNTVSWYQQALGQGPQFIFQYYREEENGRGNFPPRFSGLQFPNYSSELNVNALELDDSALYLCASSAIGTGGYTQYFGPGTRLTVL.

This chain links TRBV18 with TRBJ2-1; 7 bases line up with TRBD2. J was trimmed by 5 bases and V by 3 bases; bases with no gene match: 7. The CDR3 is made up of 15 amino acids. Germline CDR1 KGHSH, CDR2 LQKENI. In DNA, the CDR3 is TGTGCCAGCTCACCGCAGCGGGATGCGGACAATGAGCAGTTCTTC. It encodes CASSPQRDADNEQFF.

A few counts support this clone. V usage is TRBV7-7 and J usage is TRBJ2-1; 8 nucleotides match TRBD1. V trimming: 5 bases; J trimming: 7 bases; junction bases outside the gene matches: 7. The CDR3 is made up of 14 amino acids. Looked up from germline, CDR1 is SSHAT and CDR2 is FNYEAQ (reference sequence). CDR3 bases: TGTGCCAGCAGCATCGGACAGGGTCAGAATGAGCAGTTCTTC. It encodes CASSIGQGQNEQFF.

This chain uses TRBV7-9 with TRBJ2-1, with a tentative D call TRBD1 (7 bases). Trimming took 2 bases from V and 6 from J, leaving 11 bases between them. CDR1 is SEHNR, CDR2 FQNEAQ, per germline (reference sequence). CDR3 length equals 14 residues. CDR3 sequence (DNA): TGTGCCAGCAGCTTACAGGGGGGAACCAATGAGCAGTTCTTC. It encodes CASSLQGGTNEQFF.

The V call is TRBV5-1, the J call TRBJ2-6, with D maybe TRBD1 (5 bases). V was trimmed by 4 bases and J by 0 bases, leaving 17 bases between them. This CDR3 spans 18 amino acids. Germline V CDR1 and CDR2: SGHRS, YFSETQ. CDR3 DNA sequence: TGCGCCAGCAGCGCCCGCTCACAGGAAACCTCTGGGGCCAACGTCCTGACTTTC. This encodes CASSARSQETSGANVLTF. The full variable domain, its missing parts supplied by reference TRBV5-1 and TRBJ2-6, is KAGVTQTPRYLIKTRGQQVTLSCSPISGHRSVSWYQQTPGQGLQFLFEYFSETQRNKGNFPGRFSGRQFSNSRSEMNVSTLELGDSALYLCASSARSQETSGANVLTFGAGSRLTVL.

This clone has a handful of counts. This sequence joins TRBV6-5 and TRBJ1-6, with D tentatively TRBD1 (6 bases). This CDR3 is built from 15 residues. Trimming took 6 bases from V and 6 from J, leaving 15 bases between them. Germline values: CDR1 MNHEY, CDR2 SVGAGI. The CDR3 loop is CASSNRGTTNSPLHF. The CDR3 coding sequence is TGTGCCAGCAGCAACAGAGGGACAACTAATTCACCCCTCCACTTT.

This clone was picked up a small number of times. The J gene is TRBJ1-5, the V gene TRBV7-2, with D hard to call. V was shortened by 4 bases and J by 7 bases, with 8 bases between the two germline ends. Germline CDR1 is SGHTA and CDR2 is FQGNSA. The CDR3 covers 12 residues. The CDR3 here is CASSSAGQPQHF. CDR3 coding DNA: TGTGCCAGCAGCTCCGCGGGGCAGCCCCAGCATTTT.

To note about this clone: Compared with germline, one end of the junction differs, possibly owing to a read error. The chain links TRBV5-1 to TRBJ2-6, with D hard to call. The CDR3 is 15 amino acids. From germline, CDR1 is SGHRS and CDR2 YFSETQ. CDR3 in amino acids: CASSLALSGANVLTF. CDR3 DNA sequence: TGCGCCAGCAGTTTGGCCCTCTCTGGGGCCAACGTCCTGACTTTC.

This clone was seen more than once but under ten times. The DNA for the CDR3 is TGTGCCAGCAGCAACCGACAGGTTGAAGCTTTCTTT. It is translated as CASSNRQVEAFF. V and J are TRBV7-7 and TRBJ1-1; TRBD1 is a possible D gene (6 bases). Trimming took 5 bases from V and 7 from J, leaving 11 bases between them. In germline, CDR1 is SSHAT, CDR2 FNYEAQ (reference sequence). The CDR3 is 12 amino acids.

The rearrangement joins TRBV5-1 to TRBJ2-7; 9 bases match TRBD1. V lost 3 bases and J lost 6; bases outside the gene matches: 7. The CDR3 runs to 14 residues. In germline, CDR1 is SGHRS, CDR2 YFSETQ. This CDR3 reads CASSSTGGPLEQYF. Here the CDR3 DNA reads TGCGCCAGCAGCTCGACAGGGGGACCCCTCGAGCAGTACTTC.

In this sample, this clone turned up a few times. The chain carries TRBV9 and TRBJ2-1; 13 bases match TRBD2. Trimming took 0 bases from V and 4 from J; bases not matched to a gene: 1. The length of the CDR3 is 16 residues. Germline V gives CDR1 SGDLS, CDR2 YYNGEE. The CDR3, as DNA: TGTGCCAGCAGCGTAGGGGGACTAGCGGGATACAATGAGCAGTTCTTC. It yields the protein CASSVGGLAGYNEQFF.

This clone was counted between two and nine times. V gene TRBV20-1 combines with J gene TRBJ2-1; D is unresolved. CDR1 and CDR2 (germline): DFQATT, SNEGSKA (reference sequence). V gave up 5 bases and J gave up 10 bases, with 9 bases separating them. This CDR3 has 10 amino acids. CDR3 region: CSARSKEQFF. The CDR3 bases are TGCAGTGCTCGGTCCAAGGAGCAGTTCTTC.